This T cell receptor (beta chain) was captured in a study of T cell responses to AZD1222 COVID-19 vaccine. Clones were sequenced by immunoSEQ multiplex PCR, and TCRdb holds only the in-frame ones, with some missing. The repertoire holds roughly 150,000 clones, with about four fifths as singletons. This clone appeared a few times. Antigen unknown. Study conclusions and caveats: Close to half of all spike-specific TCRs reportedly target regions of the variants that are unmutated. Spike-specific TCR repertoires showed rising breadth and depth after two AZD1222 doses. Of the AZD1222 recipients, only 5 to 7 were seropositive at baseline. With dominance at 160-218 and 743-854, vaccine-associated CD4 TCRs spanned spike.

Trimming left V 6 bases short and J 1 base short, with 13 bases between. This CDR3 has 14 residues. Germline values: CDR1 SNHLY, CDR2 FYNNEI. The sequence derives from an adult in good health. The specimen comprised peripheral blood, sampled on day 0 of AZD1222 vaccination. The gene calls are TRBV2 and TRBJ2-7; weak D call: TRBD1 (5 bases). This CDR3 is CASRTDLPSYEQYF. CDR3 DNA sequence: TGTGCCAGCAGGACAGACCTGCCGTCCTACGAGCAGTACTTC. Variable domain in full (rest from reference TRBV2 and TRBJ2-7): EPEVTQTPSHQVTQMGQEVILRCVPISNHLYFYWYRQILGQKVEFLVSFYNNEISEKSEIFDDQFSVERPDGSNFTLKIRSTKLEDSAMYFCASRTDLPSYEQYFGPGTRLTVT.